This T cell receptor (beta chain) came from a study of blood T cell dynamics during melanoma immunotherapy. The sample's time point: pre-treatment baseline. Losses at the gene ends were 5 bases for V and 0 bases for J; bases not matched to a gene: 14. The CDR3 consists of 18 residues. Germline CDR1 is SGHNT and CDR2 is YYREEE (reference sequence). Data came from immunoSEQ multiplex PCR; TCRdb stores just in-frame clones and leaves some out. The sample contains around 13,000 clones, roughly 86% of which appear only once. The material sequenced was blood, taken from a patient treated with checkpoint blockade. The chain joins TRBV5-4 to TRBJ2-1; 7 nucleotides match TRBD2. The sequence derives from a human donor with melanoma. CDR3 protein: CASRTGRVDVASYNEQFF. The CDR3 coding sequence is TGTGCCAGCAGGACGGGGAGGGTGGACGTCGCCTCCTACAATGAGCAGTTCTTC.